This T cell receptor (beta chain) originates from a study of cytomegalovirus exposure and HLA in healthy donors. Whole-study findings and limits: Fewer N-insertions than the roughly 600-donor mean were reportedly shown by an Asian-associated ancestry cluster in a later analysis.

PCR amplification relied on 60 Vbeta primers (plus 13 Jbeta primers). The table came from immunoSEQ multiplex PCR; TCRdb's copy has only in-frame clones and leaves some out. The sample holds 160,000 or so clones. As for this clone: As yet, its antigen is unknown.

V shed 2 bases and J 0 bases; nucleotides not matched to a gene: 4. This CDR3 spans 16 amino acids. Germline loops: CDR1 SGHDT, CDR2 YYEEEE. The TCR sequence derives from a man aged 25-45 years in good health and CMV-seronegative. The genes are TRBV5-6 and TRBJ2-7; TRBD2 matches at 11 bases. Sequencing input: PBMCs. CDR3 protein: CASSLTTSGNSYEQYF. As DNA, the CDR3 is TGTGCCAGCAGCTTAACGACTAGCGGGAACTCCTACGAGCAGTACTTC.